The TCR beta chain under discussion was sequenced for a study of blood T cell repertoires in COVID-19. Overall study context: Sites across the United States, Italy and Spain contributed samples from acute and convalescent COVID-19.

Profiled with immunoSEQ multiplex PCR; TCRdb holds only in-frame clones, not every one. Of approximately 200,000 clones detected, about 90% appear once; the ten largest clones hold 10% to 12%. This clone was detected only once. The CDR3 is made up of 15 amino acids. Germline V gives CDR1 LNHDA, CDR2 SQIVND (reference sequence). Losses at the gene ends were 4 bases for V and 4 bases for J; bases not matched to a gene: 7. This TCR derives from a man aged 25 to 45 who had recovered from COVID-19. The sequenced sample was PBMCs or T cells enriched from blood (not recorded which). V usage is TRBV19 and J usage is TRBJ1-2, with TRBD1 matching over 9 bases. For the CDR3, the DNA is TGTGCCAGTAGTACGCGGGGACAGGGAGTCTATGGCTACACCTTC. Protein: CASSTRGQGVYGYTF.